These 13 T cell receptor beta chains came from one sample sequenced in a study of blood T cell repertoires in COVID-19. The table came from immunoSEQ multiplex PCR; TCRdb's copy has only in-frame clones and leaves some out. The table has fewer than 40,000 clones, roughly 84% seen once; the top ten hold about 35%. What was sequenced was peripheral blood. Every receptor here comes from a man between 70 and 80 years old with active COVID-19.

This chain uses TRBV18 with TRBJ2-7; 9 nucleotides agree with TRBD1. V was pared by 1 base and J by 2 bases, with 3 bases of the junction left unmatched. The CDR3 totals 15 residues. Germline loops: CDR1 KGHSH, CDR2 LQKENI. CDR3 in amino acids: CASSPRRDRAYEQYF. In nucleotides, the CDR3 is TGTGCCAGCTCACCACGCCGGGACAGGGCCTACGAGCAGTACTTC.

This clone was found once. V and J are TRBV6-1 and TRBJ2-1, with TRBD2 matching over 7 bases. Germline CDR1 and CDR2: MNHNS and SASEGT. The ends lost 3 bases at V and 7 bases at J; junction bases unmatched: 6. The CDR3 extends over 14 amino acids. The CDR3 is CASSDPRGVNEQFF. The DNA for the CDR3 is TGTGCCAGCAGTGATCCCCGGGGGGTGAATGAGCAGTTCTTC.

The DNA of the CDR3 is TGTGCCAGCAGCTTGTTGTCCGGGCGGAGGGCCATATATTTT. Amino acids: CASSLLSGRRAIYF. V gene TRBV5-8 combines with J gene TRBJ1-3, with D hard to call. The CDR3 is 14 amino acids. With 1 base removed from V and 11 bases from J, the gap between germline ends came to 16 bases. CDR1 SGHTS and CDR2 YDEGEE come from the germline V gene.

On this clone: This same CDR3 is encoded by further DNA sequences in the sample. This chain links TRBV18 with TRBJ2-5; 7 nucleotides agree with TRBD1. The V gene's germline CDR1 is KGHSH and CDR2 LQKENI. This CDR3 is built from 14 residues. After removal of 1 base from V and 5 bases from J, the junction contained 4 bases not matched to a gene. The CDR3 reads CASSPQQGRETQYF. CDR3 bases: TGTGCCAGCTCACCACAACAGGGGCGGGAGACCCAGTACTTC.

The chain couples TRBV19 to TRBJ1-1, with D perhaps matching TRBD1 (5 bases). V was cut by 1 base and J by 1 base, with 10 bases left in between. Per the germline V gene, CDR1 is LNHDA and CDR2 is SQIVND (reference sequence). This CDR3 has 15 residues. The CDR3 nucleotides read TGTGCCAGTAGTATAGGACAGAGACCGAACACTGAAGCTTTCTTT. This encodes CASSIGQRPNTEAFF.

The chain recombines TRBV2 with TRBJ1-2; D is unclear. CDR1 is SNHLY and CDR2 is FYNNEI in the germline V gene. This CDR3 contains 14 residues. V lost 4 bases and J 0 bases, leaving 9 bases between the germline ends. The CDR3 reads CASSGTVANYGYTF. CDR3 nucleotides: TGTGCCAGCAGTGGAACAGTAGCTAACTATGGCTACACCTTC.

The chain uses TRBV15 and TRBJ1-3; D remains unclear. The CDR3 contains 17 residues. V dropped 0 bases and J dropped 0 bases, with 12 bases sitting between them. CDR1 and CDR2 from the germline V gene are LNHNV and YYDKDF (reference sequence). The CDR3 loop reads CATSRDYGPTSGNTIYF. CDR3 sequence (DNA): TGTGCCACCAGCAGAGATTATGGGCCCACCTCTGGAAACACCATATATTTT.

The chain joins TRBV5-1 to TRBJ2-2; D is uncertain. Germline values: CDR1 SGHRS, CDR2 YFSETQ. The CDR3 contains 13 residues. Trimming cost V 0 bases and J 6 bases, with 6 bases left between them. This chain's CDR3 is CASSLVAAGELFF. CDR3 DNA: TGCGCCAGCAGCTTGGTAGCAGCCGGGGAGCTGTTTTTT.

The chain has TRBV15 and TRBJ2-2; 10 positions agree with TRBD1. J was trimmed by 3 bases and V by 0 bases; bases with no gene match: 10. CDR3 length: 19 amino acids. Germline CDR1 and CDR2: LNHNV and YYDKDF (reference sequence). The CDR3 DNA reads as TGTGCCACCAGCAGAGAGCCCCGGAGACAGGGGGCGGACACCGGGGAGCTGTTTTTT. Residues: CATSREPRRQGADTGELFF.

The V and J genes are TRBV10-3 and TRBJ2-1, with D tentatively TRBD2 (5 bases). Germline values: CDR1 ENHRY, CDR2 SYGVKD. The CDR3 has 15 amino acids. V lost 8 bases and J 0 bases, leaving 14 bases between the germline ends. The DNA for the CDR3 is TGTGCCATCTGCGCGGGCCTAAGCTCCTACAATGAGCAGTTCTTC. Its protein product is CAICAGLSSYNEQFF.

The DNA for the CDR3 is TGTGCCAGCAGTTACTCGGGAGCCTACACTGAAGCTTTCTTT. This sequence encodes CASSYSGAYTEAFF. This rearrangement joins TRBV6-2 or TRBV6-3 to TRBJ1-1; no clear D. V lost 0 bases and J 3 bases, leaving 8 bases between the germline ends. In germline, CDR1 is MNHEY, CDR2 SVGEGT. CDR3 length equals 14 residues.

This clone was counted a few times. V and J are TRBV29-1 and TRBJ2-1, with D possibly matching TRBD1 (6 bases). The V end lost 6 bases, the J end lost 4 bases, and 13 bases lay between the germline ends. This CDR3 is built from 13 residues. Germline-derived CDR1 and CDR2 are SQVTM and ANQGSEA. DNA for the CDR3: TGCAGCGTCCGGGACAACGCGTACAATGAGCAGTTCTTC. Protein sequence: CSVRDNAYNEQFF.

This clone showed up just once. Here the CDR3 reads CASSPDRGLGNTIYF. Written as DNA, the CDR3 is TGTGCCAGCAGCCCCGACAGGGGGCTAGGAAACACCATATATTTT. The chain combines TRBV5-5 with TRBJ1-3, with 10 nucleotides matching TRBD1. CDR3 size: 15 residues. CDR1 is SGHKS, CDR2 YYEKEE, per germline (reference sequence). The V gene end was trimmed by 4 bases and the J gene end by 4 bases; junction bases not matched to a gene: 5.